What follows are 23 T cell receptor beta chains derived from one specimen sequenced in a study of T cells after posttransplantation cyclophosphamide. The naive gate required viable CD3+CD4+ or CD3+CD8+ cells with CCR7+CD45RA+CD45RO-CD95-CD27+CD28+ phenotype. Generated by immunoSEQ multiplex PCR, the TCRdb table keeps only in-frame clones and is missing some. Of some 33,000 clones in the sample, about 91% were seen once. Sequenced sample: naive CD4+ T cells sorted from blood. The receptors come from a man aged 30-40 years in good health and a related stem cell transplant donor.

A word on this clone: The germline gene is not matched at one end of the junction; a read error may be the cause. V usage is TRBV6-6 and J usage is TRBJ2-7; D is possibly TRBD1 (6 bases). CDR3 length: 14 amino acids. The germline CDR1 and CDR2 sequences are MNHNY and SVGAGI (reference sequence). The CDR3 DNA reads TGTGCCAGCAGTTCCTCCGGGACAATCTACGCGCAGTACTTC. Its protein product is CASSSSGTIYAQYF.

This sequence joins TRBV7-2 and TRBJ1-2; 7 nucleotides agree with TRBD1. The CDR3 covers 17 residues. V lost 2 bases and J lost 0; bases outside the gene matches: 9. The germline V gene encodes CDR1 SGHTA and CDR2 FQGNSA. CDR3: CASSLLGDSRSNYGYTF. In DNA, the CDR3 is TGTGCCAGCAGCTTACTAGGGGACAGCCGTTCTAACTATGGCTACACCTTC.

This chain uses TRBV5-4 with TRBJ2-7, with 14 bases lining up with TRBD2. CDR1 is SGHNT, CDR2 YYREEE, per germline (reference sequence). J was trimmed by 4 bases and V by 3 bases; bases with no gene match: 12. The CDR3 has 18 residues. CDR3 region: CASSSPGLAGVSSYEQYF. In DNA form, the CDR3 reads TGTGCCAGCAGCTCCCCGGGACTAGCGGGGGTATCATCGTACGAGCAGTACTTC.

The V and J genes are TRBV12-5 and TRBJ1-6; 7 bases are a match to TRBD1. There are 15 residues in the CDR3. V shed 0 bases, J shed 11 bases, and the junction held 7 bases outside the gene matches. Per the germline V gene, CDR1 is LGHNT and CDR2 is FRNRAP. The CDR3 protein is CASGLVQGRGTPLHF. In DNA, the CDR3 is TGTGCTAGTGGTTTGGTACAGGGCAGGGGGACACCCCTCCACTTT.

The V and J genes are TRBV27 and TRBJ1-3; D is ambiguous. The V end lost 1 base, the J end lost 0 bases, and 7 bases lay between the germline ends. CDR3 length: 15 amino acids. Per germline, CDR1 MNHEY and CDR2 SMNVEV (reference sequence). The CDR3 spells CASSLYGNSGNTIYF. CDR3 nucleotides: TGTGCCAGCAGTTTATACGGGAACTCTGGAAACACCATATATTTT.

The rearrangement links TRBV19 to TRBJ1-1; 7 bases align to TRBD1. Per the germline V gene, CDR1 is LNHDA and CDR2 is SQIVND (reference sequence). This CDR3 has 13 amino acids. Trimming removed 6 bases from V and 5 bases from J; junction bases left unmatched: 6. The CDR3: CASRTTGVTEAFF. Written as DNA, the CDR3 is TGTGCCAGTAGAACAACAGGGGTTACTGAAGCTTTCTTT. Together with reference TRBV19 and TRBJ1-1, the CDR3 gives the full variable domain: DGGITQSPKYLFRKEGQNVTLSCEQNLNHDAMYWYRQDPGQGLRLIYYSQIVNDFQKGDIAEGYSVSREKKESFPLTVTSAQKNPTAFYLCASRTTGVTEAFFGQGTRLTVV.

In regard to this clone: A junction boundary mismatches the germline segment, possibly from a read error. The V gene is TRBV11-2, the J gene TRBJ2-3, with 8 bases aligning to TRBD1. Germline CDR1 and CDR2: SGHAT and FQNNGV. The CDR3 has 13 residues. The CDR3 here is CANGRGLADTQYF. The CDR3 DNA sequence: TGCGCGAACGGCAGGGGGCTTGCAGATACGCAGTATTTT.

This chain uses TRBV10-3 with TRBJ1-1; TRBD1 aligns across 12 bases. CDR3 size: 16 residues. Trimming took 10 bases from V and 1 from J; bases not matched to a gene: 10. Germline V lookup: CDR1 ENHRY, CDR2 SYGVKD. CDR3 loop: CATWGQGAMKNTEAFF. The CDR3 nucleotides are TGTGCCACCTGGGGACAGGGGGCAATGAAGAACACTGAAGCTTTCTTT.

The rearrangement joins TRBV27 to TRBJ2-4; D call uncertain. In germline, CDR1 is MNHEY, CDR2 SMNVEV (reference sequence). The CDR3 sequence is 14 residues long. Trimming left V 4 bases short and J 0 bases short, with 7 bases between. CDR3 in amino acids: CASSYSLAKNIQYF. The CDR3 region has the DNA TGTGCCAGCAGTTATTCTCTAGCCAAAAACATTCAGTACTTC.

The genes are TRBV9 and TRBJ1-2; TRBD1 aligns across 7 bases. V was clipped by 2 bases and J by 3 bases; unmatched bases: 10. The CDR3 is 16 amino acids. Germline V gives CDR1 SGDLS, CDR2 YYNGEE. In DNA, the CDR3 is TGTGCCAGCAGCGTCACGCCAGCTCAGGGGGACTATGGCTACACCTTC. It codes for CASSVTPAQGDYGYTF. The full variable domain, completed using reference TRBV9 and TRBJ1-2, is DSGVTQTPKHLITATGQRVTLRCSPRSGDLSVYWYQQSLDQGLQFLIQYYNGEERAKGNILERFSAQQFPDLHSELNLSSLELGDSALYFCASSVTPAQGDYGYTFGSGTRLTVV.

This chain joins TRBV2 and TRBJ2-7; 12 nucleotides line up with TRBD2. V dropped 0 bases and J dropped 3; count of bases not matched to a gene: 6. Germline V lookup: CDR1 SNHLY, CDR2 FYNNEI. This CDR3 region has 17 residues. The CDR3, as DNA: TGTGCCAGCAGTGAAGCCCGACTAGCGGGGGTCTACTACGAGCAGTACTTC. Its translation is CASSEARLAGVYYEQYF.

A single count supports this clone. This chain links TRBV12-1 with TRBJ2-4; the table names TRBD2, a call not compared with the DNA. TRBV12-1 is recorded as a pseudogene. The CDR3 length is 15 residues. CDR3 DNA sequence: TGTGCCAGCAGCTCGACGGAGCTAGCCAAAAACATTCAGTACTTC. Encoded protein: CASSSTELAKNIQYF.

This sequence joins TRBV28 and TRBJ2-7, with 9 bases aligning to TRBD1. The germline V gene has CDR1 MDHEN and CDR2 SYDVKM. With V trimmed by 6 bases and J by 4 bases, 10 bases remained unmatched. The CDR3 runs 15 residues. The CDR3 DNA is TGTGCCAGCAGCGGGCCGGGACAGGGAGAGTACGAGCAGTACTTC. Protein product: CASSGPGQGEYEQYF. The entire variable domain, with the rest obtained from reference TRBV28 and TRBJ2-7, is as follows: DVKVTQSSRYLVKRTGEKVFLECVQDMDHENMFWYRQDPGLGLRLIYFSYDVKMKEKGDIPEGYSVSREKKERFSLILESASTNQTSMYLCASSGPGQGEYEQYFGPGTRLTVT.

V is TRBV5-1 and J is TRBJ2-3; D possibly corresponds to TRBD2 (6 bases). Trimming removed 3 bases from V and 4 bases from J, with 9 bases in between. The CDR3 spans 13 residues. Germline assignment: CDR1 SGHRS and CDR2 YFSETQ. The CDR3 region has the DNA TGCGCCAGCAGCTCCTCGGGGGCAGATACGCAGTATTTT. Its translation: CASSSSGADTQYF.

The CDR3: CASSLAPSTEAFF. DNA for the CDR3: TGTGCCAGCAGCTTAGCTCCGAGCACTGAAGCTTTCTTT. The J gene is TRBJ1-1, the V gene TRBV11-3; D ambiguous. CDR3 length: 13 residues. V shed 1 base and J shed 4 bases, with 7 bases lying between them. Germline lookup yields CDR1 SGHNT and CDR2 YENEEA. Variable domain in full (rest from reference TRBV11-3 and TRBJ1-1): EAGVVQSPRYKIIEKKQPVAFWCNPISGHNTLYWYLQNLGQGPELLIRYENEEAVDDSQLPKDRFSAERLKGVDSTLKIQPAELGDSAVYLCASSLAPSTEAFFGQGTRLTVV.

The J gene is TRBJ2-7, the V gene TRBV6-1; TRBD1 is a possible D gene (5 bases). The CDR3 covers 15 residues. Germline lookup yields CDR1 MNHNS and CDR2 SASEGT. V gave up 7 bases and J gave up 1 base, with 17 bases separating them. The CDR3 region is CASNGGRVGSYEQYF. The DNA for the CDR3 is TGTGCCAGCAACGGCGGCAGGGTTGGTTCCTACGAGCAGTACTTC.

J is TRBJ2-5 and V is TRBV5-6; 8 positions agree with TRBD1. The CDR3 sequence is 13 residues long. J was trimmed by 4 bases and V by 4 bases; bases with no gene match: 3. Germline values: CDR1 SGHDT, CDR2 YYEEEE. The CDR3 loop is CASSLDRGETQYF. The CDR3 DNA reads as TGTGCCAGCAGCCTAGACAGGGGAGAGACCCAGTACTTC.

The chain uses TRBV13 and TRBJ1-5; TRBD1 might be the D (5 bases). The germline V and J ends were trimmed by 5 bases and 7 bases, with 15 bases remaining between them. The V gene's germline CDR1 is PRHDT and CDR2 FYEKMQ (reference sequence). This CDR3 contains 14 residues. CDR3 nucleotide sequence: TGTGCCAGCAGCATCCAGGGCCGCGGACAGCCCCAGCATTTT. This translates into CASSIQGRGQPQHF.

The CDR3 coding sequence is TGTGCCAGCAGCTTTGGAATCGGAGCTAACTATGGCTACACCTTC. This codes for CASSFGIGANYGYTF. V is TRBV5-6 and J is TRBJ1-2; D is unresolved. This CDR3 is 15 amino acids long. V shed 2 bases and J shed 0 bases, with 11 bases lying between them. Germline assignment: CDR1 SGHDT and CDR2 YYEEEE.

The chain combines TRBV6-4 with TRBJ2-3, with D tentatively TRBD1 (6 bases). Germline V gene sequence: CDR1 MRHNA, CDR2 SNTAGT. Trimming pared 3 bases from V and 5 bases from J, leaving 9 bases between. The length of the CDR3 is 13 residues. CDR3 sequence reads: CASSEQGRDTQYF. The DNA of the CDR3 is TGTGCCAGCAGTGAACAGGGTCGAGATACGCAGTATTTT.

V usage is TRBV19 and J usage is TRBJ1-6; D is perhaps TRBD1 (5 bases). V lost 1 base and J 7 bases, leaving 11 bases between the germline ends. Looked up from germline, CDR1 is LNHDA and CDR2 is SQIVND (reference sequence). The CDR3 sequence is 15 residues long. The CDR3 is CASSIGGYRNSPLHF. The CDR3 DNA is TGTGCCAGTAGTATAGGGGGATACAGGAATTCACCCCTCCACTTT.

This chain connects TRBV5-1 to TRBJ1-2; TRBD1 matches at 8 bases. V dropped 0 bases and J dropped 5; count of bases not matched to a gene: 6. Germline-derived CDR1 and CDR2 are SGHRS and YFSETQ. This CDR3 is built from 15 residues. The CDR3 DNA is TGCGCCAGCAGCTTGGTACCGGGACAGGCTTATGGCTACACCTTC. Translating gives CASSLVPGQAYGYTF.

The V and J genes are TRBV28 and TRBJ2-7; D might be TRBD1 (5 bases). The ends were cut back, 4 bases at V and 2 bases at J, with 15 bases in the middle. CDR1 is MDHEN, CDR2 SYDVKM, per germline. The CDR3 covers 15 residues. CDR3 bases: TGTGCCAGCAGTTCGACAGTCCTCATTACCTACGAGCAGTACTTC. Translation gives CASSSTVLITYEQYF.